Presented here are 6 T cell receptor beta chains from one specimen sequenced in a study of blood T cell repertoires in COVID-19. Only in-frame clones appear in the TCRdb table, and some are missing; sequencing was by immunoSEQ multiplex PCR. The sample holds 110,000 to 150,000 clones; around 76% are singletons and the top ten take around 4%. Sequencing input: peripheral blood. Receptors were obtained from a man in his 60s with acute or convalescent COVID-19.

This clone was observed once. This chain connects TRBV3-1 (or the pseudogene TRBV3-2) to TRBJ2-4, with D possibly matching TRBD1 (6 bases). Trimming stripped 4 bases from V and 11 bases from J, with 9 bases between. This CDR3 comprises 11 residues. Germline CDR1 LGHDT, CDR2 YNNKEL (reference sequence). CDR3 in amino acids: CASSRDNVQYF. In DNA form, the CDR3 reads TGTGCCAGCAGCCGGGACAACGTTCAGTACTTC.

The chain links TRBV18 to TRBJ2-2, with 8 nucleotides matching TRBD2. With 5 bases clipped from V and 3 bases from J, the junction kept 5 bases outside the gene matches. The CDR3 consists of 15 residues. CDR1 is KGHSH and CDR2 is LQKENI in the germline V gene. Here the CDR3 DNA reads TGTGCCAGCTCAACGACTAGCGCTGACACCGGGGAGCTGTTTTTT. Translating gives CASSTTSADTGELFF. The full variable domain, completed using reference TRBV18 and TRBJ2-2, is NAGVMQNPRHLVRRRGQEARLRCSPMKGHSHVYWYRQLPEEGLKFMVYLQKENIIDESGMPKERFSAEFPKEGPSILRIQQVVRGDSAAYFCASSTTSADTGELFFGEGSRLTVL.

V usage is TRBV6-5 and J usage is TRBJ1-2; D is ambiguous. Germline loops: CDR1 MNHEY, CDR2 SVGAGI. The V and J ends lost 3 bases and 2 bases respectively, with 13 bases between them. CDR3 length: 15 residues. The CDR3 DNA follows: TGTGCCAGCAGTTATGGTTTACAGTCCAACTATGGCTACACCTTC. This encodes CASSYGLQSNYGYTF.

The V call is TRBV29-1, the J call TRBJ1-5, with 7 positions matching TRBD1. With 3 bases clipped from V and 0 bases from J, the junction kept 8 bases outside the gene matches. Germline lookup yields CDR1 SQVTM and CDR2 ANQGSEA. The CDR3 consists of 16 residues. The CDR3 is CSVDSTGFYSNQPQHF. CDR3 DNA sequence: TGCAGCGTTGATTCGACAGGGTTTTATAGCAATCAGCCCCAGCATTTT.

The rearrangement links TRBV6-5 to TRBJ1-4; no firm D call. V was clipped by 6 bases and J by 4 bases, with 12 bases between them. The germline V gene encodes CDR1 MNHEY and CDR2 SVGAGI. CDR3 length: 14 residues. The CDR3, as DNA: TGTGCCAGCAGACCCAGGCTTAGTAATGAAAAACTGTTTTTT. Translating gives CASRPRLSNEKLFF.

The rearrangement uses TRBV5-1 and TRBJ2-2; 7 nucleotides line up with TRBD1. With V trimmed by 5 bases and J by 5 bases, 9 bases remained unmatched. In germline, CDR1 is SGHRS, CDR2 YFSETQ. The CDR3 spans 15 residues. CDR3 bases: TGCGCCAGCAGATTAACAGGGGTAGGGACCGGGGAGCTGTTTTTT. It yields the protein CASRLTGVGTGELFF.